This record covers a single TCR beta chain. The sample comes from a study of human T cells and chemical hapten exposure. MiXCR, run by TCRdb on the RACE reads, gives a single entry per CDR3 protein. The table lists 50,000 to 70,000 distinct CDR3 sequences, under 15% of them singletons. V dropped 6 bases and J dropped 3 bases, with 12 bases sitting between them. Germline CDR1 reads MDHEN; CDR2 reads SYDVKM. There are 14 residues in the CDR3. The time point here: patch test 3, about 24 weeks after DPC sensitization. The treatment was: therapeutic diphenylcyclopropenone sensitization with weekly scalp DPC.

The receptor was derived from a man between 25 and 39 years old with alopecia areata. Some clones in this sample may be carry-over from other donors' samples. The chain employs TRBV28 and TRBJ2-1; D is uncertain. Sequencing was performed on whole blood, taken in connection with sensitization to the hapten diphenylcyclopropenone (DPC). CDR3 amino acids: CASRPPDHYNEQFF. CDR3 nucleotide sequence: TGTGCCAGCAGACCCCCTGACCACTACAATGAGCAGTTCTTC.